Following are 24 T cell receptor beta chains from one sample sequenced in a study of graft-versus-host responses after intestinal transplantation. These receptors' antigens are unknown. The table came from immunoSEQ multiplex PCR; TCRdb's copy has only in-frame clones and leaves some out. The table records 78,000 or so clones, about nine tenths of them present only once. This specimen consisted of unstimulated CD8+ T cells sorted from spleen or lymph node cells, obtained before transplant. All receptors come from a human donor who was the organ donor for an intestinal transplant.

The rearrangement uses TRBV27 and TRBJ2-7; D remains ambiguous. Trimming removed 0 bases from V and 1 base from J, with 10 bases in between. Germline V gene lookup returns CDR1 MNHEY and CDR2 SMNVEV (reference sequence). This CDR3 has 15 residues. CDR3 residues: CASSLSARGSYEQYF. The CDR3 DNA reads TGTGCCAGCAGTTTATCCGCCCGAGGATCCTACGAGCAGTACTTC.

The chain combines TRBV7-9 with TRBJ1-1; D ambiguous. V lost 1 base and J lost 1, with 4 bases in between. This CDR3 comprises 13 residues. The germline V gene has CDR1 SEHNR and CDR2 FQNEAQ (reference sequence). The CDR3: CASSLDQNTEAFF. CDR3 nucleotide sequence: TGTGCCAGCAGCTTAGACCAGAACACTGAAGCTTTCTTT.

The chain carries TRBV5-4 and TRBJ2-5, with TRBD1 matching over 7 bases. The J call is in doubt because the DNA end fits TRBJ2-7 better. The length of the CDR3 is 15 residues. Germline-derived CDR1 and CDR2 are SGHNT and YYREEE (reference sequence). The CDR3 DNA reads as TGTGCCAGCAATACAGCGACAGGGAACTCCTACGAGCAGTACTTC. It is translated as CASNTATGNSYEQYF.

In its sample, this clone was seen once. V gene TRBV15 combines with J gene TRBJ1-2; the D gene is possibly TRBD1 (5 bases). The V gene lost 4 bases and the J gene lost 3 bases, with 18 bases spanning the gap. The CDR3 runs 16 residues. The germline CDR1 and CDR2 sequences are LNHNV and YYDKDF (reference sequence). Here the CDR3 reads CATSNGSRQGDYGYTF. Written as DNA, the CDR3 is TGTGCCACCAGCAACGGTTCTCGGCAGGGTGACTATGGCTACACCTTC.

V is TRBV28 and J is TRBJ1-5, with D maybe TRBD1 (5 bases). The germline gives CDR1 MDHEN, CDR2 SYDVKM. The CDR3 has 16 residues. The V end lost 7 bases, the J end lost 3 bases, and 19 bases lay between the germline ends. CDR3 nucleotide sequence: TGTGCCAGCACCATACCCCGCCAGGGACCCAATCAGCCCCAGCATTTT. Encoded protein: CASTIPRQGPNQPQHF.

This sequence joins TRBV6-5 and TRBJ1-2; D ambiguous. Trimming removed 5 bases at V and 8 bases at J, with 15 bases between. The CDR3 has 13 amino acids. Germline V gene data show CDR1 as MNHEY and CDR2 as SVGAGI. CDR3 DNA: TGTGCCAGCAGTGAAGCGTTCTCACAAGGCTACACCTTC. Encoded protein: CASSEAFSQGYTF.

The genes are TRBV10-1 and TRBJ2-1; D possibly corresponds to TRBD1 (5 bases). Germline assignment: CDR1 WNHNN and CDR2 SYGVQD (reference sequence). This CDR3 is built from 14 residues. Trimming took 3 bases from V and 8 from J, leaving 14 bases between them. The CDR3: CASSDGRVGDEQFF. CDR3 sequence (DNA): TGCGCCAGCAGTGATGGACGGGTAGGGGATGAGCAGTTCTTC.

The V gene is TRBV5-1, the J gene TRBJ1-1; D gene uncertain. The germline V gene encodes CDR1 SGHRS and CDR2 YFSETQ. V shed 1 base and J shed 5 bases, with 12 bases lying between them. The CDR3 length is 14 residues. The CDR3, as DNA: TGCGCCAGCAGCTTGTCGGGCGTAGGGACTGAAGCTTTCTTT. The encoded protein is CASSLSGVGTEAFF.

The chain carries TRBV6-5 and TRBJ2-5; TRBD2 is a possible D gene (6 bases). There are 15 residues in the CDR3. Deletions cut 0 bases from V and 2 bases from J, with 10 bases between. From germline, CDR1 is MNHEY and CDR2 SVGAGI. The CDR3 loop is CASSYSRGVQETQYF. CDR3 nucleotides: TGTGCCAGCAGTTACTCGCGCGGGGTTCAAGAGACCCAGTACTTC.

The V call is TRBV7-3, the J call TRBJ2-7, with a possible D match to TRBD1 (5 bases). The ends were cut back, 2 bases at V and 4 bases at J, with 9 bases in the middle. The CDR3 runs to 13 residues. Per the germline V gene, CDR1 is SGHTA and CDR2 is FQGTGA. CDR3 region: CASSLRAGYEQYF. CDR3 nucleotides: TGTGCCAGCAGCTTACGGGCAGGGTACGAGCAGTACTTC.

The V gene is TRBV4-1, the J gene TRBJ1-2; D might be TRBD1 (5 bases). The CDR3 is 14 amino acids. CDR1 is MGHRA and CDR2 is YSYEKL in the germline V gene. Trimming cost V 3 bases and J 1 base, with 9 bases left between them. The CDR3 sequence is CASSQGDYNYGYTF. The CDR3 bases are TGCGCCAGCAGCCAGGGGGATTATAACTATGGCTACACCTTC.

CDR3 bases: TGTGCCAGTAGCCCACGTCGTATCTCCTATAATTCACCCCTCCACTTT. Translated: CASSPRRISYNSPLHF. The chain uses TRBV19 and TRBJ1-6, with D hard to call. V shed 6 bases and J shed 0 bases, with 12 bases lying between them. CDR1 LNHDA and CDR2 SQIVND come from the germline V gene (reference sequence). The CDR3 runs 16 residues.

The V call is TRBV5-6, the J call TRBJ2-2; TRBD1 agrees at 8 bases. The CDR3 sequence is 16 residues long. The germline V gene has CDR1 SGHDT and CDR2 YYEEEE. J was trimmed by 4 bases and V by 4 bases; bases with no gene match: 9. The CDR3 spells CASSGWTTGVTGELFF. The CDR3 nucleotides read TGTGCCAGCAGCGGATGGACGACAGGGGTCACCGGGGAGCTGTTTTTT.

This clone is a singleton in its sample. The rearrangement joins TRBV13 to TRBJ2-3; D unclear. The V end was cut by 4 bases, the J end by 4 bases, with 18 bases between. This CDR3 is built from 16 residues. Looked up from germline, CDR1 is PRHDT and CDR2 is FYEKMQ (reference sequence). CDR3 sequence: CASSSRTSEFSDTQYF. In DNA, the CDR3 is TGTGCCAGCAGCTCCCGGACCTCGGAATTTTCAGATACGCAGTATTTT.

To note about this clone: This CDR3 is also generated by other DNA sequences in the sample. This chain uses TRBV29-1 with TRBJ1-2, with D possibly being TRBD1 (5 bases). Deletions cut 0 bases from V and 3 bases from J, with 8 bases between. Germline lookup yields CDR1 SQVTM and CDR2 ANQGSEA. The CDR3 runs to 13 residues. CDR3 DNA: TGCAGCGTTGAAGATGGGACCCACTATGGCTACACCTTC. This encodes CSVEDGTHYGYTF.

V is TRBV30 and J is TRBJ2-3; the D gene is possibly TRBD1 (6 bases). Deletions cut 5 bases from V and 13 bases from J, with 13 bases between. Germline assignment: CDR1 GTSNPN and CDR2 SVGIG (reference sequence). The CDR3 is 10 amino acids. The DNA of the CDR3 is TGTGCCTGGGAATCGGGACATAAGTATTTT. Translation gives CAWESGHKYF.

The chain employs TRBV5-4 and TRBJ1-4; 7 positions agree with TRBD1. This CDR3 is built from 14 residues. Germline values: CDR1 SGHNT, CDR2 YYREEE (reference sequence). With 7 bases clipped from V and 3 bases from J, the junction kept 6 bases outside the gene matches. DNA of the CDR3: TGTGCCAGCGAAATACAGGGGCCTAATGAAAAACTGTTTTTT. Amino acids: CASEIQGPNEKLFF.

The chain is built from TRBV9 and TRBJ1-5; 7 bases agree with TRBD1. The CDR3 sequence is 14 residues long. Germline assignment: CDR1 SGDLS and CDR2 YYNGEE. V lost 3 bases, J lost 7 bases, and 7 bases stayed unmatched. CDR3 residues: CASSEEGAYQPQHF. CDR3 coding DNA: TGTGCCAGCAGCGAAGAGGGGGCCTACCAGCCCCAGCATTTT.

This clone was counted a single time. The chain couples TRBV5-1 to TRBJ2-2; unclear D gene. V lost 4 bases and J lost 4, with 2 bases in between. Germline V gene data show CDR1 as SGHRS and CDR2 as YFSETQ. The CDR3 extends over 11 amino acids. The CDR3 loop is CASSSTGELFF. The CDR3 coding sequence is TGCGCCAGCAGCAGCACCGGGGAGCTGTTTTTT.

The rearrangement uses TRBV28 and TRBJ2-1; perhaps TRBD1 as D (5 bases). The CDR3 covers 14 residues. Germline assignment: CDR1 MDHEN and CDR2 SYDVKM. V lost 4 bases, J lost 9 bases, and 16 bases lay in between. The CDR3 DNA sequence: TGTGCCAGCAGTTCCCAAAAGGGGTACGCTGAGCAGTTCTTC. This sequence encodes CASSSQKGYAEQFF.

The CDR3 here is CASSSTGRVLYDEQFF. The DNA for the CDR3 is TGTGCCAGCAGCTCGACGGGCAGGGTGCTGTACGATGAGCAGTTCTTC. The rearrangement links TRBV5-6 to TRBJ2-1, with a possible D match to TRBD1 (5 bases). The CDR3 is 16 amino acids. V lost 3 bases, J lost 8 bases, and 21 bases lay in between. From germline, CDR1 is SGHDT and CDR2 YYEEEE.

V and J are TRBV5-6 and TRBJ1-1; D not resolved. Trimming cost V 0 bases and J 2 bases, with 11 bases left between them. Per the germline V gene, CDR1 is SGHDT and CDR2 is YYEEEE. The CDR3 covers 15 residues. The CDR3 region is CASSLVRTANTEAFF. CDR3 bases: TGTGCCAGCAGCTTGGTAAGGACGGCTAACACTGAAGCTTTCTTT.

The V and J genes are TRBV28 and TRBJ2-1; TRBD2 matches at 10 bases. The CDR3 has 15 amino acids. Losses at the gene ends were 3 bases for V and 4 bases for J; bases not matched to a gene: 3. From germline, CDR1 is MDHEN and CDR2 SYDVKM. CDR3 residues: CASSLASGSYNEQFF. CDR3 in DNA: TGTGCCAGCAGTTTGGCTAGCGGGAGTTACAATGAGCAGTTCTTC. Using reference TRBV28 and TRBJ2-1 for the parts outside the CDR3, the full variable domain is DVKVTQSSRYLVKRTGEKVFLECVQDMDHENMFWYRQDPGLGLRLIYFSYDVKMKEKGDIPEGYSVSREKKERFSLILESASTNQTSMYLCASSLASGSYNEQFFGPGTRLTVL.

This chain links TRBV6-1 with TRBJ1-4; D is unresolved. The CDR3 length is 15 residues. V was cut by 2 bases and J by 8 bases, with 15 bases left in between. Germline loops: CDR1 MNHNS, CDR2 SASEGT. CDR3 amino acids: CASSEPGSVDEKLFF. The CDR3 DNA sequence: TGTGCCAGCAGTGAACCAGGTTCCGTCGACGAAAAACTGTTTTTT.